The 22 T cell receptor beta chains in this list originate from one sample, sequenced in a study of blood T cell repertoires in COVID-19. Data came from immunoSEQ multiplex PCR; TCRdb stores just in-frame clones and leaves some out. Of about 370,000 clones listed, 87% are singletons. Sequenced material: peripheral blood. These receptors originate from a woman younger than 45 with COVID-19, enrolled during active disease.

J is TRBJ1-2 and V is TRBV28; D may be TRBD1 (6 bases). Germline CDR1 and CDR2: MDHEN and SYDVKM. The CDR3 spans 15 residues. V was shortened by 4 bases and J by 2 bases, with 14 bases between the two germline ends. CDR3 coding DNA: TGTGCCAGCAGTTCTTACCGGGACATCAACTATGGCTACACCTTC. Encoded protein: CASSSYRDINYGYTF.

The V gene is TRBV5-1, the J gene TRBJ2-1; TRBD2 matches at 7 bases. The germline CDR1 and CDR2 sequences are SGHRS and YFSETQ. The V and J ends lost 4 bases and 5 bases, in that order; junction bases with no gene match: 9. The CDR3 consists of 15 residues. CDR3 DNA: TGCGCCAGCAGCGGGCGGGAGAGGGGAAACAATGAGCAGTTCTTC. Protein product: CASSGRERGNNEQFF.

The V and J genes are TRBV24-1 and TRBJ2-3; 8 bases match TRBD2. With 2 bases clipped from V and 2 bases from J, the junction kept 11 bases outside the gene matches. The CDR3 length is 18 residues. From germline, CDR1 is KGHDR and CDR2 SFDVKD. CDR3 nucleotide sequence: TGTGCCACCAGTGATTCTCCCTTAGCGGGACCCTTCACAGATACGCAGTATTTT. Protein sequence: CATSDSPLAGPFTDTQYF.

J is TRBJ2-7 and V is TRBV3-1 (or the pseudogene TRBV3-2); 8 nucleotides match TRBD2. Trimming took 4 bases from V and 5 from J; bases not matched to a gene: 13. There are 16 residues in the CDR3. CDR1 and CDR2 from the germline V gene are LGHDT and YNNKEL (reference sequence). The CDR3 DNA is TGTGCCAGCAGCCGGGGAGGAAGCGGGAGAGTCGACGAGCAGTACTTC. It encodes CASSRGGSGRVDEQYF.

The chain uses TRBV19 and TRBJ2-3; 8 nucleotides agree with TRBD2. In germline, CDR1 is LNHDA, CDR2 SQIVND (reference sequence). The length of the CDR3 is 14 residues. V gave up 4 bases and J gave up 4 bases; unmatched junction bases: 4. CDR3 residues: CASSRRGAADTQYF. In nucleotides, the CDR3 is TGTGCCAGTAGTAGGCGGGGGGCCGCAGATACGCAGTATTTT.

The V call is TRBV5-1, the J call TRBJ2-5, with 15 positions matching TRBD2. The J segment lost 7 bases and the V segment lost 4 bases, leaving 8 bases of the junction unmatched. From germline, CDR1 is SGHRS and CDR2 YFSETQ. There are 16 residues in the CDR3. CDR3 coding DNA: TGCGCCAGCAGCCTTGGACTAGCGGGAGGGCTGGGGACCCAGTACTTC. Protein: CASSLGLAGGLGTQYF.

The chain uses TRBV2 and TRBJ1-1, with unresolved D. V was cut by 4 bases and J by 1 base, with 10 bases left in between. The CDR3 length is 14 residues. The germline gives CDR1 SNHLY, CDR2 FYNNEI. The DNA of the CDR3 is TGTGCCAGCAGTGGGGAGACGGCGAACACTGAAGCTTTCTTT. Residues: CASSGETANTEAFF. The full variable domain, completed using reference TRBV2 and TRBJ1-1, is EPEVTQTPSHQVTQMGQEVILRCVPISNHLYFYWYRQILGQKVEFLVSFYNNEISEKSEIFDDQFSVERPDGSNFTLKIRSTKLEDSAMYFCASSGETANTEAFFGQGTRLTVV.

The chain combines TRBV6-2 or TRBV6-3 with TRBJ2-3; 13 positions agree with TRBD2. V shed 5 bases and J 6 bases; nucleotides not matched to a gene: 8. The CDR3 spans 16 residues. The V gene's germline CDR1 is MNHEY and CDR2 SVGEGT. CDR3 protein: CASSRGLAGTPDTQYF. As DNA, the CDR3 is TGTGCCAGCAGTAGGGGACTAGCGGGAACCCCCGATACGCAGTATTTT.

V usage is TRBV9 and J usage is TRBJ2-7; D gene uncertain. Germline values: CDR1 SGDLS, CDR2 YYNGEE. The CDR3 is 16 amino acids. Trimming shortened V by 2 bases and J by 4 bases, and 19 bases separated the two germline ends. The CDR3 reads CASSVPPTATLYEQYF. The DNA of the CDR3 is TGTGCCAGCAGCGTCCCGCCCACTGCCACCTTATACGAGCAGTACTTC.

The V call is TRBV7-8, the J call TRBJ1-5; D is ambiguous. There are 13 residues in the CDR3. With 1 base removed from V and 11 bases from J, the gap between germline ends came to 12 bases. In germline, CDR1 is SGHVS, CDR2 FQNEAQ. CDR3 sequence: CASSLGLNRAQHF. The CDR3 nucleotides read TGTGCCAGCAGCTTAGGGTTAAATCGCGCCCAGCATTTT.

V usage is TRBV5-4 and J usage is TRBJ2-3, with no clear D. V shed 0 bases and J shed 0 bases, with 11 bases lying between them. The CDR3 loop spans 16 amino acids. Germline V lookup: CDR1 SGHNT, CDR2 YYREEE (reference sequence). The CDR3 protein is CASSLDYRPSTDTQYF. DNA for the CDR3: TGTGCCAGCAGCTTGGACTACCGCCCTAGCACAGATACGCAGTATTTT. Full variable domain (missing parts from reference TRBV5-4 and TRBJ2-3): ETGVTQSPTHLIKTRGQQVTLRCSSQSGHNTVSWYQQALGQGPQFIFQYYREEENGRGNFPPRFSGLQFPNYSSELNVNALELDDSALYLCASSLDYRPSTDTQYFGPGTRLTVL.

V and J are TRBV6-5 and TRBJ1-4; 8 nucleotides agree with TRBD1. This CDR3 is 15 amino acids long. Germline-derived CDR1 and CDR2 are MNHEY and SVGAGI. Trimming removed 0 bases from V and 7 bases from J; junction bases left unmatched: 4. Here the CDR3 reads CASSYSGGQGEKLFF. The CDR3 nucleotides are TGTGCCAGCAGTTACTCTGGCGGACAGGGTGAAAAACTGTTTTTT.

The V gene is TRBV19, the J gene TRBJ2-1; D perhaps matches TRBD2 (6 bases). This CDR3 comprises 15 residues. V gave up 5 bases and J gave up 7 bases, with 18 bases separating them. Per germline, CDR1 LNHDA and CDR2 SQIVND (reference sequence). CDR3 protein: CASSPSAAGRNEQFF. The CDR3 coding sequence is TGTGCCAGTAGTCCCTCGGCCGCGGGACGGAATGAGCAGTTCTTC.

V is TRBV27 and J is TRBJ2-7; no definite D call. Germline V CDR1 and CDR2: MNHEY, SMNVEV (reference sequence). V lost 3 bases and J 1 base, leaving 7 bases between the germline ends. This CDR3 spans 13 amino acids. The CDR3 bases are TGTGCCAGCAGTTTCGCAGTATCCTACGAGCAGTACTTC. Its translation is CASSFAVSYEQYF.

The chain employs TRBV5-5 and TRBJ2-6, with TRBD1 matching 7 bases. In germline, CDR1 is SGHKS, CDR2 YYEKEE (reference sequence). The trim removed 5 bases at V and 0 bases at J, leaving 8 bases unmatched. The CDR3 has 17 residues. The CDR3 DNA reads as TGTGCCAGCAGTCTACTAGGGGGCAGCTCTGGGGCCAACGTCCTGACTTTC. It is translated as CASSLLGGSSGANVLTF.

J is TRBJ2-1 and V is TRBV2; 11 bases align to TRBD2. The germline CDR1 and CDR2 sequences are SNHLY and FYNNEI. This CDR3 has 15 residues. V lost 8 bases and J lost 7; bases outside the gene matches: 10. CDR3 region: CASGKLAGDQNEQFF. The CDR3 nucleotides read TGTGCCAGCGGTAAACTAGCGGGAGACCAAAATGAGCAGTTCTTC.

The V gene is TRBV20-1, the J gene TRBJ2-7; perhaps TRBD1 as D (6 bases). The ends were cut back, 5 bases at V and 3 bases at J, with 8 bases in the middle. Per the germline V gene, CDR1 is DFQATT and CDR2 is SNEGSKA (reference sequence). The CDR3 contains 11 residues. Written as DNA, the CDR3 is TGCAGTGCTGGACAGAACTACGAGCAGTACTTC. Translation: CSAGQNYEQYF.

The chain couples TRBV6-5 to TRBJ2-1; 8 bases are shared with TRBD2. The CDR3 extends over 16 amino acids. V was clipped by 4 bases and J by 7 bases; unmatched bases: 12. Looked up from germline, CDR1 is MNHEY and CDR2 is SVGAGI. As DNA, the CDR3 is TGTGCCAGCAGTTCCATCTGGCGGGAGGCTGGTAATGAGCAGTTCTTC. Its protein product is CASSSIWREAGNEQFF.

Here the CDR3 DNA reads TGTGCCATCAGTGAGTCTAGTTCCCGCGAGCAGTACTTC. Protein sequence: CAISESSSREQYF. The V and J genes are TRBV10-3 and TRBJ2-7; D uncertain. With 0 bases removed from V and 6 bases from J, the gap between germline ends came to 9 bases. Germline V gene data show CDR1 as ENHRY and CDR2 as SYGVKD. CDR3 length equals 13 residues.

The chain combines TRBV5-1 with TRBJ2-5; 9 positions match TRBD2. The CDR3 is 15 amino acids. With V trimmed by 0 bases and J by 3 bases, 3 bases remained unmatched. Germline V CDR1 and CDR2: SGHRS, YFSETQ. CDR3 in amino acids: CASSLGTSAKETQYF. For the CDR3, the DNA is TGCGCCAGCAGCTTGGGGACTAGCGCGAAAGAGACCCAGTACTTC.

J is TRBJ2-1 and V is TRBV5-1; possible D gene TRBD2, 5 bases. Per germline, CDR1 SGHRS and CDR2 YFSETQ. Trimming cost V 1 base and J 0 bases, with 14 bases left between them. The CDR3 totals 17 residues. The CDR3 is CASSLLGGQSSYNEQFF. The CDR3 nucleotides read TGCGCCAGCAGCTTGCTTGGCGGGCAGAGCTCCTACAATGAGCAGTTCTTC.

Only one count was recorded for this clone. V usage is TRBV29-1 and J usage is TRBJ1-3, with D hard to call. CDR1 is SQVTM, CDR2 ANQGSEA, per germline. V lost 5 bases and J 4 bases, leaving 6 bases between the germline ends. This CDR3 region has 11 residues. As DNA, the CDR3 is TGCAGCGTTTTTGAGGGAAACACCATATATTTT. Its translation: CSVFEGNTIYF.